A single sample gave rise to the 24 T cell receptor beta chains below, sequenced in a study of T cells expressing NK-cell markers. TCRdb re-called the 5' RACE reads, yielding one record per CDR3 amino acid sequence without DNA. This sample's table reports about 170,000 distinct CDR3 sequences. The sequencing input was blood T cells: a sorted CD56 or NKG2C T cell subset, CD4+ or CD8+ T cells, or bulk PBMC T cells (not recorded which). Every receptor here comes from a man aged 18 to 69 in good health.

The J gene is TRBJ2-7, the V gene TRBV27; lacking DNA, the TRBD1 call made by TCRdb goes unchecked. Germline V gives CDR1 MNHEY, CDR2 SMNVEV (reference sequence). There are 16 residues in the CDR3. CDR3 sequence reads: CASSLSAGQEYYEQYF.

This chain uses TRBV3-1 with TRBJ2-5; TCRdb outputs TRBD1, but without DNA this stays unchecked. Looked up from germline, CDR1 is LGHDT and CDR2 is YNNKEL (reference sequence). The CDR3 has 15 amino acids. CDR3 sequence: CASSQLGTPQETQYF.

V gene TRBV29-1 combines with J gene TRBJ2-1; TCRdb's D gene call, TRBD2, goes unchecked for lack of DNA. Germline V gives CDR1 SQVTM, CDR2 ANQGSEA. This CDR3 spans 13 amino acids. CDR3 loop: CSATPGLAGEQFF.

The chain recombines TRBV6-1 with TRBJ2-1; checking the TCRdb D call of TRBD2 is not possible without DNA. There are 16 residues in the CDR3. Germline V gene sequence: CDR1 MNHNS, CDR2 SASEGT. The CDR3 reads CASSREMGLVLHEQFF.

This rearrangement joins TRBV12-3 or TRBV12-4 to TRBJ2-5. The CDR3 runs 14 residues. This CDR3 reads CASSYLTGQQTQYF.

This sequence joins TRBV11-2 and TRBJ2-5. Germline V gives CDR1 SGHAT, CDR2 FQNNGV. CDR3 length: 13 residues. CDR3 region: CASSFIRQETQYF.

The V and J genes are TRBV9 and TRBJ1-6; the D gene TCRdb calls, TRBD1, cannot be checked with no DNA. Germline values: CDR1 SGDLS, CDR2 YYNGEE. The CDR3 runs 14 residues. The CDR3 region is CASSSQGASSPLHF.

The rearrangement joins TRBV6-5 to TRBJ2-1; the D call of TRBD1 rests on TCRdb alone, since no DNA is present to check it. Germline CDR1 MNHEY, CDR2 SVGAGI. This CDR3 has 17 amino acids. The CDR3 sequence is CASSYSQGGPTSYEQFF.

This chain links TRBV20-1 with TRBJ1-2. Germline V gives CDR1 DFQATT, CDR2 SNEGSKA (reference sequence). This CDR3 has 13 residues. The CDR3 is CSATIDGDYGYTF.

The gene calls are TRBV2 and TRBJ2-2. Germline V lookup: CDR1 SNHLY, CDR2 FYNNEI. This CDR3 contains 14 residues. The CDR3 reads CASRVYFGTGELFF.

The chain recombines TRBV2 with TRBJ2-7. The CDR3 covers 16 residues. CDR1 and CDR2 from the germline V gene are SNHLY and FYNNEI. The CDR3: CASSERRRDYLREQYF.

The V call is TRBV4-2, the J call TRBJ2-7; TCRdb's D call, TRBD1, is unchecked because there is no DNA. Germline CDR1 LGHNA, CDR2 YNFKEQ. This CDR3 has 14 residues. CDR3 loop: CASSDNRGWGEQYF.

The chain employs TRBV29-1 and TRBJ1-2; the TCRdb D gene call, TRBD1, has no DNA to confirm it. Germline CDR1 reads SQVTM; CDR2 reads ANQGSEA. This CDR3 is built from 13 residues. The CDR3 region is CSVEGQENYGYTF.

The chain is built from TRBV7-9 and TRBJ1-1; TCRdb reports TRBD1, a call that lacks DNA to check it against. From germline, CDR1 is SEHNR and CDR2 FQNEAQ (reference sequence). The CDR3 is made up of 15 amino acids. This CDR3 is CASSLSTAPNTEAFF.

The chain links TRBV27 to TRBJ1-1; the TCRdb call, TRBD1, lacks DNA for checking. The CDR3 spans 15 residues. The germline gives CDR1 MNHEY, CDR2 SMNVEV (reference sequence). CDR3 sequence: CASSSLTGANTEAFF.

This chain uses TRBV20-1 with TRBJ1-1; TCRdb picks TRBD1, but there is no DNA to check that call. The germline gives CDR1 DFQATT, CDR2 SNEGSKA (reference sequence). CDR3 size: 15 residues. CDR3: CSARNLEPGSGEAFF.

The chain recombines TRBV12-3 or TRBV12-4 with TRBJ2-2; absent DNA, TCRdb's TRBD1 call cannot be checked. The CDR3 length is 15 residues. CDR3 sequence reads: CASSLAPQGHGELFF.

This sequence joins TRBV7-9 and TRBJ1-2; TCRdb names TRBD1, which stays unverified in the absence of DNA. The CDR3 extends over 13 amino acids. Germline-derived CDR1 and CDR2 are SEHNR and FQNEAQ (reference sequence). The CDR3 here is CASSGSQGYGYTF.

The chain carries TRBV7-9 and TRBJ2-1; lacking DNA, the TRBD1 call made by TCRdb goes unchecked. The CDR3 length is 15 residues. Germline CDR1 is SEHNR and CDR2 is FQNEAQ (reference sequence). CDR3 amino acids: CASSDSGGAGNEQFF.

This chain uses TRBV12-3 or TRBV12-4 with TRBJ2-1. CDR3 length: 12 amino acids. The CDR3 is CASSSLVNEQFF.

The chain joins TRBV5-1 to TRBJ2-7; TCRdb designates TRBD1, a call that cannot be tested without DNA. Germline CDR1 SGHRS, CDR2 YFSETQ. CDR3 length: 14 residues. CDR3 in amino acids: CASSLGDPLDEQYF.

This chain uses TRBV2 with TRBJ2-5; the TCRdb call, TRBD2, lacks DNA for checking. Germline CDR1 reads SNHLY; CDR2 reads FYNNEI. The CDR3 is 15 amino acids. CDR3 protein: CASSGESGGGETQYF.

This chain links TRBV9 with TRBJ2-1; the D call from TCRdb, TRBD2, cannot be confirmed without DNA. Germline assignment: CDR1 SGDLS and CDR2 YYNGEE. This CDR3 spans 16 amino acids. CDR3 sequence: CASSRGTLSSYNEQFF.

This rearrangement joins TRBV7-9 to TRBJ2-1; with no DNA, the TCRdb D assignment of TRBD1 cannot be verified. CDR3 length: 15 amino acids. Germline CDR1 SEHNR, CDR2 FQNEAQ (reference sequence). The CDR3 reads CASSRPGDVYNEQFF. Supplemented by reference TRBV7-9 and TRBJ2-1, the full variable domain reads DTGVSQNPRHKITKRGQNVTFRCDPISEHNRLYWYRQTLGQGPEFLTYFQNEAQLEKSRLLSDRFSAERPKGSFSTLEIQRTEQGDSAMYLCASSRPGDVYNEQFFGPGTRLTVL.